This TCR beta chain was obtained from a study of Ad26.COV2.S vaccination and SARS-CoV-2 variants. V shed 2 bases, J shed 5 bases, and the junction held 1 base outside the gene matches. The CDR3 covers 15 residues. Germline-derived CDR1 and CDR2 are SGHTA and FQGTGA. Measured with immunoSEQ multiplex PCR; TCRdb has only the in-frame clones, and not every one. The table includes a few hundred thousand clones, roughly 90% detected once. Described treatment: around 19 received Ad26.COV2.S at low or high dose, single or two shots; about five received placebo; per-sample allocation not given. The investigators took samples on day 63 after the first vaccine or placebo injection.

The sample in question was peripheral blood, obtained in a trial of Ad26.COV2.S vaccine versus placebo. This chain links TRBV7-3 with TRBJ2-2; TRBD1 matches 11 bases. The receptor comes from a person aged 18 to 65 who received the Ad26.COV2.S COVID-19 vaccine or a placebo. As DNA, the CDR3 is TGTGCCAGCAGCTTAGGACAGGGGGCGACCGGGGAGCTGTTTTTT. Translating gives CASSLGQGATGELFF. The full variable domain, its missing parts supplied by reference TRBV7-3 and TRBJ2-2, is GAGVSQTPSNKVTEKGKYVELRCDPISGHTALYWYRQSLGQGPEFLIYFQGTGAADDSGLPNDRFFAVRPEGSVSTLKIQRTERGDSAVYLCASSLGQGATGELFFGEGSRLTVL.